This is a list of T cell receptor beta chains from one sample in a study of blood T cell repertoires in COVID-19. Assay used: immunoSEQ multiplex PCR; TCRdb lists only in-frame clones, some missing. This sample has under 150,000 clones; around 80% occur once, and the top ten carry under 5%. Material: peripheral blood. All receptors derive from a woman over 75 with acute or convalescent COVID-19. The CDR3 runs from the conserved cysteine through the conserved F or W. Each record gives: J gene, V gene, D gene, CDR3 length, clone size, CDR3 protein, CDR3 DNA. A D gene is named only where the DNA matches it firmly. The size of a clone is reported for some rows only, either as once, few or many, or as a class for expanded clones.

TRBJ1-5,TRBV5-5,NA,13,few,CASSLGTHQPQHF,TGTGCCAGCAGCTTGGGGACACATCAGCCCCAGCATTTT
TRBJ1-1,TRBV7-8,NA,13,NA,CASSLNSHTEAFF,TGTGCCAGCAGCTTAAACAGCCACACTGAAGCTTTCTTT
TRBJ1-1,TRBV5-1,NA,13,once,CASSFGQNTEAFF,TGCGCCAGCAGCTTTGGGCAGAACACTGAAGCTTTCTTT
TRBJ1-1,TRBV27,NA,15,NA,CASSLRTGMNTEAFF,TGTGCCAGCAGTTTAAGGACGGGGATGAACACTGAAGCTTTCTTT
TRBJ2-2,TRBV24-1,NA,12,few,CATSDSYGELFF,TGTGCCACCTCAGACAGTTACGGGGAGCTGTTTTTT
TRBJ2-3,TRBV7-2,NA,15,NA,CASSWGLFRTDTQYF,TGTGCCAGCAGCTGGGGACTTTTCCGCACAGATACGCAGTATTTT
TRBJ2-3,TRBV5-1,TRBD1,16,NA,CASSLARTGGPDTQYF,TGCGCCAGCAGCTTGGCCAGGACAGGGGGCCCAGATACGCAGTATTTT
TRBJ1-1,TRBV10-1,NA,12,NA,CASNPRESEAFF,TGCGCCAGCAACCCCCGGGAGAGTGAAGCTTTCTTT
TRBJ1-2,TRBV14,NA,12,NA,CASSRGVYGYTF,TGTGCCAGCAGCCGAGGAGTGTATGGCTACACCTTC
TRBJ2-1,TRBV9,TRBD2,14,NA,CASKRTSAYNEQFF,TGTGCCAGCAAACGGACTAGCGCTTACAATGAGCAGTTCTTC
TRBJ1-2,TRBV9,TRBD1,14,NA,CASSVPGGIYGYTF,TGTGCCAGCAGCGTACCAGGGGGAATCTATGGCTACACCTTC
TRBJ2-3,TRBV19,NA,12,NA,CASSSGSGRQYF,TGTGCCAGTAGTTCGGGATCCGGGAGGCAGTATTTT
TRBJ2-1,TRBV11-2,NA,15,few,CASSVLLSSYNEQFF,TGTGCCAGCAGCGTTCTCCTCAGCTCCTACAATGAGCAGTTCTTC
TRBJ1-2,TRBV6-6,TRBD1,15,NA,CASSLTGVVSYGYTF,TGTGCCAGCAGTTTGACAGGGGTTGTGTCTTATGGCTACACCTTC
TRBJ2-5,TRBV5-6,NA,12,NA,CASSTEGETQYF,TGTGCCAGCAGCACTGAGGGAGAGACCCAGTACTTC
TRBJ1-2,TRBV29-1,TRBD1,13,few,CSVDEDREVGYTF,TGCAGCGTTGATGAGGACAGGGAGGTTGGCTACACCTTC
TRBJ2-4,TRBV3-1/TRBV3-2,TRBD1,17,NA,CASSPRQGAFGKNIQYF,TGTGCCAGCAGCCCCCGACAGGGGGCGTTCGGCAAAAACATTCAGTACTTC
TRBJ1-1,TRBV11-2,NA,14,once,CASSPTALNTEAFF,TGTGCCAGCAGTCCCACAGCTTTGAACACTGAAGCTTTCTTT
TRBJ1-1,TRBV7-2,NA,14,NA,CASSSNRQPSQAFF,TGTGCCAGCAGCTCAAACCGACAGCCTTCCCAAGCTTTCTTT
TRBJ2-4,TRBV28,NA,13,NA,CASSTAGSDIQYF,TGTGCCAGCAGTACCGCCGGGAGTGACATTCAGTACTTC
TRBJ1-4,TRBV4-1,NA,18,NA,CASSQDGGMREYNEKLFF,TGCGCCAGCAGCCAAGATGGAGGGATGCGGGAATATAATGAAAAACTGTTTTTT
TRBJ2-7,TRBV6-5,TRBD1,15,NA,CASRGTGQGAYEQYF,TGTGCCAGCAGGGGGACGGGACAGGGGGCTTACGAGCAGTACTTC
TRBJ2-5,TRBV5-1,TRBD1,15,NA,CASSWNRGQGETQYF,TGCGCCAGCAGCTGGAACAGGGGGCAAGGAGAGACCCAGTACTTC
TRBJ2-1,TRBV19,TRBD2,14,NA,CASSLASSGNEQFF,TGTGCCAGTTCTCTAGCATCTAGCGGAAATGAGCAGTTCTTC
TRBJ2-5,TRBV7-2,NA,13,NA,CASSYQGGETQYF,TGTGCCAGCAGCTACCAGGGGGGAGAGACCCAGTACTTC
TRBJ1-1,TRBV15,NA,18,NA,CATSRGAFYGTSNTEAFF,TGTGCCACCAGCAGGGGGGCTTTCTACGGGACATCGAACACTGAAGCTTTCTTT
TRBJ2-3,TRBV29-1,TRBD2,13,NA,CSVVIAGPDTQYF,TGCAGCGTTGTGATAGCGGGCCCAGATACGCAGTATTTT
TRBJ2-3,TRBV19,TRBD2,17,NA,CASSIPRTSGRQDTQYF,TGTGCCAGTAGTATCCCCCGCACTAGCGGGAGGCAAGATACGCAGTATTTT
TRBJ2-3,TRBV5-4,TRBD2,16,NA,CASSLRSSGDTDTQYF,TGTGCCAGCAGCTTGAGGTCGAGCGGGGACACAGATACGCAGTATTTT
TRBJ1-5,TRBV18,NA,13,NA,CASSPGGNQPQHF,TGTGCCAGCTCACCAGGAGGGAATCAGCCCCAGCATTTT
TRBJ2-6,TRBV4-3,NA,16,NA,CASSQDQSSGANVLTF,TGCGCCAGCAGCCAAGATCAGTCGTCTGGGGCCAACGTCCTGACTTTC
TRBJ2-1,TRBV30,TRBD2,15,once,CAWSAWTSGGNEQFF,TGTGCCTGGAGTGCGTGGACTAGCGGGGGGAATGAGCAGTTCTTC